This is a list of T cell receptor beta chains from one sample in a study of PD-L1 blockade in urothelial cancer. TCRdb's copy holds only in-frame clones and misses some; the assay was immunoSEQ multiplex PCR. The data contain more than 45,000 clones, 80% to 90% of them singletons. Sequencing used PBMCs, obtained around atezolizumab (anti-PD-L1) treatment. Receptors originate from a man in his 70s with urothelial cancer. Each CDR3 is given with its conserved first and last residue. The D gene is left open where the match is weak. A clone size is listed for some rows: how often the clone was seen (once, few, many), or a class if it is expanded.

CDR3aa: CASSIRRDGLKNIQYF; CDR3nt: TGTGCCAGTAGTATCAGGAGGGACGGACTCAAAAACATTCAGTACTTC; abundance: once; v_gene: TRBV19; j_gene: TRBJ2-4; len: 16; d_gene: -
CDR3aa: CASRPTSSDTQYF; CDR3nt: TGTGCCAGCCGACCGACTAGCTCAGATACGCAGTATTTT; abundance: once; v_gene: TRBV28; j_gene: TRBJ2-3; len: 13; d_gene: TRBD2
CDR3aa: CASSVGGQTQETQYF; CDR3nt: TGTGCCAGCAGCGTAGGGGGGCAGACGCAAGAGACCCAGTACTTC; abundance: -; v_gene: TRBV9; j_gene: TRBJ2-5; len: 15; d_gene: -
CDR3aa: CASSQDSLDEQFF; CDR3nt: TGCGCCAGCAGCCAAGATAGCCTGGATGAGCAGTTCTTC; abundance: -; v_gene: TRBV4-1; j_gene: TRBJ2-1; len: 13; d_gene: -
CDR3aa: CAWSVGGTYEQYF; CDR3nt: TGTGCCTGGAGTGTGGGGGGTACCTACGAGCAGTACTTC; abundance: -; v_gene: TRBV30; j_gene: TRBJ2-7; len: 13; d_gene: -
CDR3aa: CAISEPGAGANVLTF; CDR3nt: TGTGCCATCAGTGAGCCAGGGGCCGGGGCCAACGTCCTGACTTTC; abundance: -; v_gene: TRBV10-3; j_gene: TRBJ2-6; len: 15; d_gene: -
CDR3aa: CASSARTGIDEKLFF; CDR3nt: TGTGCCAGCAGCGCCCGGACAGGGATAGATGAAAAACTGTTTTTT; abundance: few; v_gene: TRBV7-8; j_gene: TRBJ1-4; len: 15; d_gene: TRBD1
CDR3aa: CASSLADSGGELFF; CDR3nt: TGTGCCAGCAGCTTAGCGGACAGCGGCGGGGAGCTGTTTTTT; abundance: -; v_gene: TRBV7-9; j_gene: TRBJ2-2; len: 14; d_gene: -
CDR3aa: CASSVAPYNEQFF; CDR3nt: TGTGCCAGCAGCGTAGCTCCCTACAATGAGCAGTTCTTC; abundance: -; v_gene: TRBV9; j_gene: TRBJ2-1; len: 13; d_gene: -
CDR3aa: CASSQIAGELFF; CDR3nt: TGTGCCAGCAGCCAGATCGCCGGGGAGCTGTTTTTT; abundance: -; v_gene: TRBV7-2; j_gene: TRBJ2-2; len: 12; d_gene: -
CDR3aa: CASSPSRERGYTF; CDR3nt: TGTGCCAGCTCACCCTCCCGGGAGAGGGGCTACACCTTC; abundance: -; v_gene: TRBV18; j_gene: TRBJ1-2; len: 13; d_gene: -
CDR3aa: CASRAGTNGAEAFF; CDR3nt: TGTGCCAGCAGGGCCGGGACAAATGGTGCTGAAGCTTTCTTT; abundance: -; v_gene: TRBV28; j_gene: TRBJ1-1; len: 14; d_gene: -
CDR3aa: CASSVQVGLAGYEQFF; CDR3nt: TGTGCCAGCAGCGTTCAAGTCGGACTAGCGGGTTATGAGCAGTTCTTC; abundance: once; v_gene: TRBV11-2; j_gene: TRBJ2-1; len: 16; d_gene: TRBD2
CDR3aa: CASRPPGTGFEQYF; CDR3nt: TGTGCCAGCAGACCACCCGGGACAGGGTTCGAGCAGTACTTC; abundance: once; v_gene: TRBV28; j_gene: TRBJ2-7; len: 14; d_gene: TRBD1
CDR3aa: CATRQGVSYEQYF; CDR3nt: TGTGCCACCAGACAGGGGGTCTCCTACGAGCAGTACTTC; abundance: -; v_gene: TRBV28; j_gene: TRBJ2-7; len: 13; d_gene: TRBD1
CDR3aa: CASTETGRQPQHF; CDR3nt: TGTGCCAGCACTGAGACAGGGAGACAGCCCCAGCATTTT; abundance: few; v_gene: TRBV6-1; j_gene: TRBJ1-5; len: 13; d_gene: TRBD1
CDR3aa: CASSIGRDLNTEAFF; CDR3nt: TGTGCCAGTAGTATAGGCAGGGACTTGAACACTGAAGCTTTCTTT; abundance: once; v_gene: TRBV19; j_gene: TRBJ1-1; len: 15; d_gene: -
CDR3aa: CASSPLFGYTEAFF; CDR3nt: TGTGCCAGCAGCCCTTTATTCGGGTACACTGAAGCTTTCTTT; abundance: -; v_gene: TRBV6-6; j_gene: TRBJ1-1; len: 14; d_gene: -
CDR3aa: CASSFAPGDGRASREQFF; CDR3nt: TGTGCCAGCAGCTTCGCCCCCGGGGACGGGAGGGCCTCTAGGGAGCAGTTCTTC; abundance: -; v_gene: TRBV7-9; j_gene: TRBJ2-1; len: 18; d_gene: TRBD2
CDR3aa: CSVDYGTSETQYF; CDR3nt: TGCAGCGTTGATTATGGTACTAGCGAGACCCAGTACTTC; abundance: -; v_gene: TRBV29-1; j_gene: TRBJ2-5; len: 13; d_gene: -
CDR3aa: CAATGNTEAFF; CDR3nt: TGTGCCGCAACAGGGAACACTGAAGCTTTCTTT; abundance: few; v_gene: TRBV2; j_gene: TRBJ1-1; len: 11; d_gene: -
CDR3aa: CASSPGGAASSEKLFF; CDR3nt: TGTGCCAGCAGCCCCGGGGGGGCGGCCTCTAGTGAAAAACTGTTTTTT; abundance: -; v_gene: TRBV28; j_gene: TRBJ1-4; len: 16; d_gene: -
CDR3aa: CASSVEGGSSYGQYF; CDR3nt: TGTGCCAGCAGCGTAGAGGGAGGGTCCTCCTACGGGCAGTACTTC; abundance: -; v_gene: TRBV9; j_gene: TRBJ2-7; len: 15; d_gene: TRBD2